This T cell receptor beta chain was sequenced in a study of Ad26.COV2.S vaccination and SARS-CoV-2 variants. Measured with immunoSEQ multiplex PCR; TCRdb has only the in-frame clones, and not every one. This table holds 300,000 to 450,000 clones, 90% to 95% found once. Germline V gives CDR1 MNHEY, CDR2 SVGAGI. After removal of 2 bases from V and 6 bases from J, the junction contained 6 bases not matched to a gene. There are 16 residues in the CDR3. This receptor was taken from a human donor who had recovered from COVID-19. The starting material was peripheral blood, obtained after recovery from COVID-19. This chain connects TRBV6-5 to TRBJ2-1; 11 bases line up with TRBD2. CDR3 amino acids: CASSYQTSGVGNEQFF. The CDR3 nucleotides read TGTGCCAGCAGTTACCAGACTAGCGGGGTAGGCAATGAGCAGTTCTTC.